The clone carrying this T cell receptor (beta chain) was counted at least ten times. Compared with germline, one end of the junction differs, possibly owing to a read error. These data come from a study of T cells in Graves' hyperthyroidism and ophthalmopathy. Looking at the study overall: Upon initial diagnosis and before any treatment, peripheral blood was collected.

Amplified regions were TCR beta CDR3 sequences from RNA transcripts. The HTBI primer set was used in a first-round RT-PCR of the TCR CDR3. TCRdb called the multiplex PCR reads again in MiXCR, with one record for every CDR3 protein. Among some 490,000 distinct CDR3 sequences listed, 22% were seen once. Germline lookup yields CDR1 SGHRS and CDR2 YFSETQ. CDR3 length equals 15 residues. This TCR was recovered from a woman aged 70-85 years with Graves' ophthalmopathy. Material: blood. The chain recombines TRBV5-1 with TRBJ2-3; 8 bases align to TRBD2. The CDR3 loop is CASSLVAGSTDTQYF. In DNA, the CDR3 is TGTGCCAGCAGTTTAGTAGCGGGAAGCACAGATACGCAGTATTTT.